This record concerns one T cell receptor beta chain sequence. Its matching antigen is unknown. Per germline, CDR1 LGHNA and CDR2 YSLEER. V dropped 0 bases and J dropped 11 bases, with 10 bases sitting between them. CDR3 length: 12 residues. The sample belongs to a study of cytotoxic CD8 clonotypes in ibrutinib-treated CLL. About the research overall: Partial responses totalled 24 and complete responses 2; after median approximately 74 months, approximately 15 remained remitted and about twelve progressed. Mean values per sample were around 250,000 productive templates and tens of thousands of productive rearrangements.

Deep sequencing aimed at 1 in 200,000 to 1 in 1 million T cells' resolution. Libraries were prepared by immunoSEQ multiplex PCR; TCRdb keeps only in-frame clonotypes and omits some of them. The profile shows over 65,000 clones, 68% of them singletons. Study results and caveats: Age-matched healthy donor levels were exceeded by baseline clonality, which tracked circulating CD8+ T-cell counts.

Material: PBMCs, obtained after 12 months of ibrutinib treatment. This rearrangement joins TRBV4-3 to TRBJ1-2; maybe TRBD1 (6 bases). The sequence came from a human donor with chronic lymphocytic leukemia. CDR3 sequence (DNA): TGCGCCAGCAGCCAAGATAGTAGGGGGTACACCTTC. Protein: CASSQDSRGYTF.